A selection of T cell receptor beta chains follows, all from one sample in a study of technical replicates of blood from several donors. Sequencing used immunoSEQ multiplex PCR; TCRdb keeps in-frame clones, though not all of them. The data show 75,000 to 100,000 clones, less than 95% seen once. The source material was T cells isolated from PBMCs. These TCRs come from a human donor in good health. Both conserved end residues are part of each CDR3. The D gene is left open where the match is weak. Some rows mark clone size as missing; the rest say once, few, many or name a class of expanded clone.

v_call,d_call,j_call,clone_size,cdr3_nt,cdr3_aa
TRBV5-4,TRBD2,TRBJ2-7,-,TGTGCCAGCAGCTTGGGGATAGCGGGGACCTACGAGCAGTACTTC,CASSLGIAGTYEQYF
TRBV6-5,-,TRBJ2-7,-,TGTGCCAGCAGTTACGCGGGGACAGAGGGCTACGAGCAGTACTTC,CASSYAGTEGYEQYF
TRBV5-1,-,TRBJ2-1,-,TGCGCCAGCAGCGTGGCCCCGGGTAGCTCCTACAATGAGCAGTTCTTC,CASSVAPGSSYNEQFF
TRBV27,-,TRBJ1-4,-,TGTGCCAGCGCCAGAAATCAACAGGCTGGCGGGGCTAATGAAAAACTGTTTTTT,CASARNQQAGGANEKLFF
TRBV7-9,TRBD1,TRBJ2-7,once,TGTGCCAGCAGCCCAGCACCCGACAGGGTTCTTTACGAGCAGTACTTC,CASSPAPDRVLYEQYF
TRBV5-6,-,TRBJ2-3,-,TGTGCCAGCAGCTTGGTGAACTCAAACAGGCCCAAGGGGGATACGCAGTATTTT,CASSLVNSNRPKGDTQYF
TRBV30,TRBD1,TRBJ1-6,-,TGTGCCTGGAGTGTACAGGCAGGGGGATATTCACCCCTCCACTTT,CAWSVQAGGYSPLHF
TRBV12-5,-,TRBJ1-5,-,TGTGCTAGTGGTTTGGTCTCCGGGGGGCTGGTCTCCCCCGCGGATTATAGCAATCAGCCCCAGCATTTT,CASGLVSGGLVSPADYSNQPQHF
TRBV5-4,-,TRBJ2-7,-,TGTGCCAGCAGCTCGGGACGGGGACATAGCTCCTACGAGCAGTACTTC,CASSSGRGHSSYEQYF
TRBV10-3,TRBD2,TRBJ2-1,-,TGTGCCATCAGAAGAGAGCGGGAGGGCTACAATGAGCAGTTCTTC,CAIRREREGYNEQFF
TRBV4-1,-,TRBJ1-5,-,TGCGCCAGCAGCCAAGATCCTCTATTCTCGTATAGCAATCAGCCCCAGCATTTT,CASSQDPLFSYSNQPQHF
TRBV9,TRBD1,TRBJ1-2,-,TGTGCCAGCAGCGTCGGACAGGGTAACTATGGCTACACCTTC,CASSVGQGNYGYTF
TRBV28,TRBD2,TRBJ2-3,-,TGTGCCAGCAGTTCGCCCCCATCTAGCGGGAGGGCCTCAGATACGCAGTATTTT,CASSSPPSSGRASDTQYF
TRBV5-4,-,TRBJ2-5,-,TGTGCCAGCAGCAGGGACACGCCTGAGACCCAGTACTTC,CASSRDTPETQYF
TRBV2,TRBD2,TRBJ2-7,-,TGTGCCAGCAGCGAGGGACTAGCGGGAGACACCTACGAGCAGTACTTC,CASSEGLAGDTYEQYF
TRBV4-1,TRBD1,TRBJ2-7,-,TGCGCCAGCAGCACGGATCCGGGACAGGCAAACGAGCAGTACTTC,CASSTDPGQANEQYF
TRBV27,-,TRBJ1-1,-,TGTGCCAGCAGTCCGCTTCTACTAAGGAGATCGAAAGCTTTCTTT,CASSPLLLRRSKAFF
TRBV7-6,-,TRBJ1-2,-,TGTGCCAGCAGCTCGGGGGGCAGAGCAGGGTATGGCTACACCTTC,CASSSGGRAGYGYTF
TRBV10-2,-,TRBJ2-1,-,TGCGCCAGCATTTCTAGCCGGACGGCCCTTGGGAGAAAGCAGTTCTTC,CASISSRTALGRKQFF
TRBV11-3,-,TRBJ2-7,-,TGTGCCAGCAGCCTACCTTCGAAGAGCTCCTACGAGCAGTACTTC,CASSLPSKSSYEQYF
TRBV28,TRBD2,TRBJ2-1,-,TGTGCCAGCACCTCCTGGGGGGGGTTAGATAATGAGCAGTTCTTC,CASTSWGGLDNEQFF
TRBV5-1,-,TRBJ1-3,-,TGCGCCAGCAGCTTGGCAGGACTTGGAAACACCATATATTTT,CASSLAGLGNTIYF
TRBV18,TRBD1,TRBJ2-1,-,TGTGCCAGCTCACCGGGACAGGTCGTTAGCTCCTACAATGAGCAGTTCTTC,CASSPGQVVSSYNEQFF
TRBV27,TRBD2,TRBJ2-7,-,TGTGCCAGCAGAAGGACTAGCGGGGGGGCCGGGTACGAGCAGTACTTC,CASRRTSGGAGYEQYF
TRBV6-1,-,TRBJ2-5,once,TGTGCCAGCACCAGGGATAGAGAGACCCAGTACTTC,CASTRDRETQYF
TRBV7-2,-,TRBJ2-1,-,TGTGCCAGCAGCTTAGGAGGGTCGGGCAATGAGCAGTTCTTC,CASSLGGSGNEQFF
TRBV2,TRBD1,TRBJ1-5,-,TGTGCCAGCAGTGAGGGACAGCATCAAAATCAGCCCCAGCATTTT,CASSEGQHQNQPQHF
TRBV29-1,-,TRBJ2-7,once,TGCAGCGTTGAAGATAGAGCCGGGACACAATCCTACGAGCAGTACTTC,CSVEDRAGTQSYEQYF